The 11 T cell receptor beta chains presented below share a single source sample, sequenced in a study of CXCR3-negative and CXCR3-positive naive CD8 T cells. TRB cDNA was prepared as libraries by UMI-labeled 5' RACE. TCRdb re-called the 5' RACE reads and shows each CDR3 protein once, DNA omitted. This sample's table reports tens of thousands of distinct CDR3 sequences. The sequencing sample was made of naive CXCR3- CD8+ T cells from blood. The subset was: CD45RO-CCR7+CD27+CD95- naive CD8+ T cells lacking CXCR3 (TNR3-). These receptors came from a human donor in good health. Some clones in this sample may be carry-over from other donors' samples.

According to its frequency, this clonotype is medium-sized. The chain links TRBV10-2 to TRBJ2-1; TCRdb's D gene call, TRBD2, goes unchecked for lack of DNA. The CDR3 is 14 amino acids. The germline V gene encodes CDR1 WSHSY and CDR2 SAAADI. This CDR3 is CASQTSGPYNEQFF.

The chain combines TRBV5-1 with TRBJ2-1. Germline V gene data show CDR1 as SGHRS and CDR2 as YFSETQ. CDR3 length: 13 amino acids. CDR3 protein: CASSLSAYNEQFF.

The V gene is TRBV27, the J gene TRBJ2-7; TCRdb's assignment of TRBD1 cannot be checked, as there is no DNA. Germline CDR1 MNHEY, CDR2 SMNVEV (reference sequence). The CDR3 runs 15 residues. This chain's CDR3 is CASSLGGRLSYEQYF.

The chain joins TRBV5-5 to TRBJ2-7; TCRdb calls TRBD2, which cannot be checked without DNA. The CDR3 is 16 residues long. Per the germline V gene, CDR1 is SGHKS and CDR2 is YYEKEE (reference sequence). The CDR3 reads CASSLSWGLLSYEQYF.

The chain employs TRBV15 and TRBJ1-5. The CDR3 contains 16 residues. Germline CDR1 LNHNV, CDR2 YYDKDF (reference sequence). CDR3 protein: CATSRERAGFNQPQHF.

The chain carries TRBV6-5 and TRBJ1-1; TCRdb picks TRBD1, but there is no DNA to check that call. This CDR3 has 17 amino acids. From germline, CDR1 is MNHEY and CDR2 SVGAGI. This chain's CDR3 is CASSYSRTGALNTEAFF.

The V and J genes are TRBV27 and TRBJ2-1; with no DNA, the TCRdb D assignment of TRBD2 cannot be verified. This CDR3 has 15 amino acids. Germline V gene lookup returns CDR1 MNHEY and CDR2 SMNVEV (reference sequence). The CDR3 loop reads CASSQERLAWDEQFF.

This chain links TRBV15 with TRBJ2-7; the TCRdb D gene call, TRBD1, has no DNA to confirm it. Germline loops: CDR1 LNHNV, CDR2 YYDKDF (reference sequence). CDR3 length equals 14 residues. This CDR3 reads CATSSGTGSYEQYF. Drawing the rest from reference TRBV15 and TRBJ2-7, the complete variable domain is DAMVIQNPRYQVTQFGKPVTLSCSQTLNHNVMYWYQQKSSQAPKLLFHYYDKDFNNEADTPDNFQSRRPNTSFCFLDIRSPGLGDTAMYLCATSSGTGSYEQYFGPGTRLTVT.

CDR3 sequence: CASTFNQGGETQYF. The V call is TRBV11-2, the J call TRBJ2-5; with no DNA, the TCRdb D assignment of TRBD1 cannot be verified. Germline V gene lookup returns CDR1 SGHAT and CDR2 FQNNGV. The CDR3 consists of 14 residues.

This sequence joins TRBV6-4 and TRBJ2-1; TCRdb proposes TRBD1, but this gene call is untestable without DNA. The CDR3 totals 13 residues. CDR1 and CDR2 (germline): MRHNA, SNTAGT. The CDR3 loop reads CASSVGDKGEQFF.

The genes are TRBV28 and TRBJ1-5. This CDR3 is built from 17 residues. Germline V gives CDR1 MDHEN, CDR2 SYDVKM. The CDR3 spells CASSSSPRVRDNQPQHF.